This T cell receptor beta chain was identified in a study of Tregs in tolerant kidney transplant recipients. CD4+CD25+CD127- Tregs, CD4+CD25- non-Tregs, CD4 and CD8 cells were sorted. A remark on this clone: Its specificity is not known.

Only in-frame clones appear in the TCRdb table, and some are missing; sequencing was by immunoSEQ multiplex PCR. The profile shows 90,000 to 120,000 clones, around 89% of them singletons. Study-wide points: The small number of patients limits these findings pending further validation.

The sample in question was CD4+ T cells from blood, obtained before the transplant. The TCR sequence derives from a human donor who received a combined kidney and bone marrow transplant.

As DNA, the CDR3 is TGTGCCAGCAGCTTAGCGGGAGCGGGAGTTTTCGGGGAGCTGTTTTTT. Protein product: CASSLAGAGVFGELFF. The J gene is TRBJ2-2, the V gene TRBV7-2, with 8 nucleotides matching TRBD2. CDR3 length equals 16 residues. The trim removed 0 bases at V and 7 bases at J, leaving 7 bases unmatched. Germline-derived CDR1 and CDR2 are SGHTA and FQGNSA.